These 31 T cell receptor beta chains share one sample of origin, sequenced in a study of T cells in Graves' hyperthyroidism and ophthalmopathy. Authors of the study amplified TCR beta CDR3 regions from RNA transcripts. An initial round of RT-PCR targeting the TCR CDR3 relied on the HTBI primer set. TCRdb re-called the multiplex PCR reads through MiXCR, storing one row per CDR3 protein. The sample includes about 840,000 distinct CDR3 sequences, 35% to 40% of them seen just once. The sample consisted of blood. These receptors originate from a man between 18 and 29 years old with Graves' hyperthyroidism.

The rearrangement joins TRBV7-2 to TRBJ2-7; D not resolved. Germline V lookup: CDR1 SGHTA, CDR2 FQGNSA. The V and J ends lost 3 bases and 1 base respectively, with 19 bases between them. This CDR3 comprises 17 residues. The CDR3 nucleotides are TGTGCCAGCAGCTTGATCAGCTCAGGATTCCAATCCTACGAGCAGTACTTC. Protein sequence: CASSLISSGFQSYEQYF. Using reference TRBV7-2 and TRBJ2-7 for the parts outside the CDR3, the full variable domain is GAGVSQSPSNKVTEKGKDVELRCDPISGHTALYWYRQSLGQGLEFLIYFQGNSAPDKSGLPSDRFSAERTGGSVSTLTIQRTQQEDSAVYLCASSLISSGFQSYEQYFGPGTRLTVT.

This clonotype was counted ten times or more. J is TRBJ1-1 and V is TRBV9; D is possibly TRBD1 (5 bases). The germline V gene has CDR1 SGDLS and CDR2 YYNGEE. Trimming shortened V by 5 bases and J by 6 bases, and 8 bases separated the two germline ends. The CDR3 length is 11 residues. CDR3 in DNA: TGTGCCAGCAGAGGGGTCTCTGAAGCTTTCTTT. This codes for CASRGVSEAFF.

This clonotype has a single count. The J gene is TRBJ1-1, the V gene TRBV3-1, with 8 bases that match TRBD1. Trimming removed 0 bases from V and 6 bases from J; junction bases left unmatched: 3. CDR3 length: 14 amino acids. Germline CDR1 and CDR2: LGHDT and YNNKEL (reference sequence). The CDR3 DNA reads TGTGCCAGCAGCCAAGATGCAGGGGGCCCTGAAGCTTTCTTT. Protein sequence: CASSQDAGGPEAFF.

This clonotype was detected many times. This chain links TRBV10-3 with TRBJ1-2; 10 bases are shared with TRBD1. Germline V gene sequence: CDR1 ENHRY, CDR2 SYGVKD. J gave up 8 bases and V 6 bases, and 6 bases lay outside the gene matches. The CDR3 spans 13 residues. The chain's CDR3 is CAISPDRGLGYTF. CDR3 coding DNA: TGTGCCATCAGCCCCGACAGGGGGCTGGGCTACACCTTC.

The CDR3 DNA reads TGTGCCAGCAGCTCCGAGCGGACAGCCTATAATTCACCCCTCCACTTT. This encodes CASSSERTAYNSPLHF. The gene calls are TRBV7-8 and TRBJ1-6; D might be TRBD1 (6 bases). Between the trimmed V and J ends, which lost 4 bases and 2 bases, there was a span of 12 bases. The germline V gene encodes CDR1 SGHVS and CDR2 FQNEAQ. The CDR3 loop spans 16 amino acids.

This clonotype was observed a single time. A much larger clone lies one base from this, so it may be a read error. The chain has TRBV20-1 and TRBJ2-5; D might be TRBD1 (6 bases). V lost 2 bases and J lost 9, with 13 bases in between. Germline CDR1 DFQATT, CDR2 SNEGSKA (reference sequence). The CDR3 totals 12 residues. CDR3 nucleotides: TGCAGTGCTAGATCAGGGGACGAGGCCCAGTACTTC. This sequence encodes CSARSGDEAQYF.

The chain combines TRBV10-3 with TRBJ1-6; maybe TRBD1 (6 bases). The CDR3 runs to 14 residues. Trimming removed 5 bases from V and 13 bases from J, with 18 bases in between. Germline CDR1 and CDR2: ENHRY and SYGVKD. The CDR3 bases are TGTGCCATCAGTAGAACAGGGCGGGATCAGCCCCTCCACTTT. Translating gives CAISRTGRDQPLHF.

This clonotype occurred many times. This chain connects TRBV10-3 to TRBJ2-7; D is perhaps TRBD1 (6 bases). The CDR3 is made up of 14 amino acids. Trimming took 2 bases from V and 2 from J, leaving 10 bases between them. Germline lookup yields CDR1 ENHRY and CDR2 SYGVKD. CDR3 nucleotide sequence: TGTGCCATCAGTGAGACAGGGACCACCTACGAGCAGTACTTC. The encoded protein is CAISETGTTYEQYF.

V is TRBV6-5 and J is TRBJ2-7; D is perhaps TRBD1 or TRBD2 (5 bases each). CDR3 length: 16 residues. Per the germline V gene, CDR1 is MNHEY and CDR2 is SVGAGI. With 2 bases removed from V and 5 bases from J, the gap between germline ends came to 19 bases. Here the CDR3 reads CASSYRGEGTIHEQYF. The CDR3 nucleotides read TGTGCCAGCAGTTACAGGGGTGAGGGGACGATCCACGAGCAGTACTTC.

This clonotype came up a few times. The chain links TRBV9 to TRBJ2-7; D is perhaps TRBD1 (6 bases). V shed 0 bases and J shed 6 bases, with 22 bases lying between them. There are 17 residues in the CDR3. From germline, CDR1 is SGDLS and CDR2 YYNGEE. CDR3 amino acids: CASSVASTTGEFSEQYF. The CDR3, as DNA: TGTGCCAGCAGCGTAGCATCAACGACAGGCGAATTCTCCGAGCAGTACTTC.

This clonotype has just a few counts. V gene TRBV5-1 combines with J gene TRBJ2-2, with 9 bases aligning to TRBD1. Germline V gene sequence: CDR1 SGHRS, CDR2 YFSETQ. V was clipped by 5 bases and J by 4 bases; unmatched bases: 12. The CDR3 contains 17 residues. CDR3 protein: CASSSAGTGIGTGELFF. The CDR3 DNA is TGCGCCAGCAGTTCTGCCGGGACAGGGATCGGCACCGGGGAGCTGTTTTTT.

The chain employs TRBV24-1 and TRBJ1-2, with 9 bases identical to TRBD1. Germline V lookup: CDR1 KGHDR, CDR2 SFDVKD. The J segment lost 2 bases and the V segment lost 12 bases, leaving 9 bases of the junction unmatched. CDR3 length: 14 amino acids. In DNA, the CDR3 is TGTGCCGGCAGTTCTGGGACAGGGAACTATGGCTACACCTTC. Protein: CAGSSGTGNYGYTF.

CDR3 loop: CASSIRDRLNTEAFF. The CDR3 coding sequence is TGTGCCAGCAGCATCAGAGACAGATTGAACACTGAAGCTTTCTTT. The genes are TRBV7-2 and TRBJ1-1; tentative D call: TRBD1 (5 bases). V dropped 5 bases and J dropped 0 bases, with 13 bases sitting between them. This CDR3 spans 15 amino acids. Germline-derived CDR1 and CDR2 are SGHTA and FQGNSA. The variable domain in full, completed from reference TRBV7-2 and TRBJ1-1, reads GAGVSQSPSNKVTEKGKDVELRCDPISGHTALYWYRQSLGQGLEFLIYFQGNSAPDKSGLPSDRFSAERTGGSVSTLTIQRTQQEDSAVYLCASSIRDRLNTEAFFGQGTRLTVV.

As regards this clonotype: Given a much more abundant clone one base away, this may be a read error. The rearrangement uses TRBV10-3 and TRBJ2-5; 10 bases map to TRBD1. The CDR3 runs 15 residues. Germline CDR1 ENHRY, CDR2 SYGVKD. The CDR3 DNA follows: TGTGCCATCAGTGAGGGGGGGACAGGGGAAGAGACCCTGTACTTC. Its translation: CAISEGGTGEETLYF.

This clonotype was found a few times. The V and J genes are TRBV20-1 and TRBJ1-5; D remains ambiguous. Germline lookup yields CDR1 DFQATT and CDR2 SNEGSKA (reference sequence). The CDR3 is 15 residues long. The ends were cut back, 3 bases at V and 0 bases at J, with 12 bases in the middle. CDR3 amino acids: CSASTDDNSNQPQHF. CDR3 bases: TGCAGTGCTAGTACCGACGATAATAGCAATCAGCCCCAGCATTTT.

The rearrangement uses TRBV4-2 and TRBJ2-7, with D perhaps TRBD1 or TRBD2 (5 bases each). Germline assignment: CDR1 LGHNA and CDR2 YNFKEQ. Trimming cost V 0 bases and J 3 bases, with 12 bases left between them. The CDR3 is 15 residues long. The CDR3 DNA follows: TGTGCCAGCAGCCAAGATCAGGGAGCGTTCTACGAGCAGTACTTC. Protein product: CASSQDQGAFYEQYF.

This clonotype was counted once. V is TRBV7-8 and J is TRBJ2-7; D is perhaps TRBD1 (5 bases). V lost 0 bases and J lost 0, with 12 bases in between. CDR1 is SGHVS, CDR2 FQNEAQ, per germline. The CDR3 has 16 amino acids. The CDR3 loop reads CASSLAWTSSSYEQYF. CDR3 bases: TGTGCCAGCAGCTTAGCGTGGACATCGAGCTCCTACGAGCAGTACTTC. The full variable domain, in which reference TRBV7-8 and TRBJ2-7 provide the parts outside the CDR3, is GAGVSQSPRYKVAKRGQDVALRCDPISGHVSLFWYQQALGQGPEFLTYFQNEAQLDKSGLPSDRFFAERPEGSVSTLKIQRTQQEDSAVYLCASSLAWTSSSYEQYFGPGTRLTVT.

This clonotype was recorded a few times. The genes are TRBV19 and TRBJ1-4; 8 bases match TRBD1. After removal of 7 bases from V and 6 bases from J, the junction contained 4 bases not matched to a gene. The CDR3 contains 13 residues. CDR1 LNHDA and CDR2 SQIVND come from the germline V gene (reference sequence). The CDR3 reads CASTATGDEKLFF. DNA for the CDR3: TGTGCCAGTACCGCGACAGGGGATGAAAAACTGTTTTTT.

The chain recombines TRBV10-3 with TRBJ2-6; possibly TRBD1 for D (7 bases). This CDR3 is 13 amino acids long. Germline V CDR1 and CDR2: ENHRY, SYGVKD. Trimming stripped 6 bases from V and 11 bases from J, with 14 bases between. The CDR3 loop reads CAIRGGQVYVLTF. CDR3 nucleotide sequence: TGTGCCATCAGGGGAGGACAGGTCTACGTCCTGACTTTC.

This clonotype occurred many times. The CDR3 region has the DNA TGTGCCACCAGCAGAGATCCGGGGACAGGGAAACAGCCCCAGCATTTT. This codes for CATSRDPGTGKQPQHF. V is TRBV15 and J is TRBJ1-5; 9 bases match TRBD1. Germline lookup yields CDR1 LNHNV and CDR2 YYDKDF (reference sequence). J lost 7 bases, V lost 0 bases, and 7 bases had no gene match. CDR3 size: 16 residues. Complete variable domain (other parts from reference TRBV15 and TRBJ1-5): DAMVIQNPRYQVTQFGKPVTLSCSQTLNHNVMYWYQQKSSQAPKLLFHYYDKDFNNEADTPDNFQSRRPNTSFCFLDIRSPGLGDTAMYLCATSRDPGTGKQPQHFGDGTRLSIL.

V gene TRBV10-3 combines with J gene TRBJ1-4; unclear D gene. Germline assignment: CDR1 ENHRY and CDR2 SYGVKD. This CDR3 comprises 11 residues. V lost 5 bases, J lost 11 bases, and 9 bases lay in between. The CDR3, as DNA: TGTGCCATCAGTTATTATGGGAAACTGTTTTTT. Its translation: CAISYYGKLFF.

This clonotype has just a few counts. The chain joins TRBV7-2 to TRBJ2-7; 7 bases align to TRBD1. Germline values: CDR1 SGHTA, CDR2 FQGNSA. The CDR3 runs to 14 residues. V shed 5 bases and J 1 base; nucleotides not matched to a gene: 5. CDR3 bases: TGTGCCAGCAGCCAGGGGACAGTTTCCTACGAGCAGTACTTC. Amino acid sequence: CASSQGTVSYEQYF.

The sample holds a few counts of this clonotype. The rearrangement joins TRBV5-1 to TRBJ2-7; TRBD2 agrees at 8 bases. Germline V gene lookup returns CDR1 SGHRS and CDR2 YFSETQ. The trim removed 4 bases at V and 5 bases at J, leaving 8 bases unmatched. The CDR3 has 14 residues. The CDR3 nucleotides are TGCGCCAGCAGCACGGGACTAGAGAGGGACGAGCAGTACTTC. This codes for CASSTGLERDEQYF.

This clonotype was seen many times. For the CDR3, the DNA is TGCGCCAGCAGTGTCCAGGGCAATTCACCCCTCCACTTT. Translated: CASSVQGNSPLHF. The chain has TRBV10-2 and TRBJ1-6; D is possibly TRBD1 (5 bases). The V gene's germline CDR1 is WSHSY and CDR2 SAAADI. The CDR3 extends over 13 amino acids. The V end lost 4 bases, the J end lost 7 bases, and 8 bases lay between the germline ends.

Turning to this clonotype: Germline is not matched at one junction end, which may reflect a read error. The rearrangement joins TRBV7-3 to TRBJ2-5, with D unclear. Germline V gene lookup returns CDR1 SGHTA and CDR2 FQGTGA. The CDR3 runs to 14 residues. CDR3 region: CASSPDGLQETQYF. The CDR3 bases are TGCGCCAGCAGCCCGGACGGGCTCCAAGAGACCCAGTACTTC.

A single count supports this clonotype. Likely a read error: the CDR3 ends without its conserved phenylalanine or tryptophan. The DNA is omitted, as the CDR3 cannot be located on it reliably, and the CDR3 follows TCRdb's listing. The V gene is TRBV7-3, the J gene TRBJ2-6; the DNA was not compared with TRBD1, the D call given in the table. The germline gives CDR1 SGHTA, CDR2 FQGTGA. The CDR3 spans 9 residues, counting both ends. This CDR3 reads CASSLGQVP.

This clonotype was detected ten times or more. J is TRBJ1-2 and V is TRBV2, with TRBD1 as a possible D gene (6 bases). This CDR3 is built from 13 residues. Per the germline V gene, CDR1 is SNHLY and CDR2 is FYNNEI. V gave up 10 bases and J gave up 3 bases, with 15 bases separating them. DNA of the CDR3: TGTGCCACCAATCCCGAGGGGGACTATGGCTACACCTTC. It translates to CATNPEGDYGYTF.

As DNA, the CDR3 is TGTGCCATTACAGGGGGCGGTGAAAAACTGTTTTTT. Its translation is CAITGGGEKLFF. This sequence joins TRBV10-3 and TRBJ1-4, with TRBD1 matching over 9 bases. Trimming cost V 9 bases and J 7 bases; bases outside gene matches: 3. The germline gives CDR1 ENHRY, CDR2 SYGVKD. The CDR3 spans 12 residues.

The rearrangement joins TRBV25-1 to TRBJ1-1, with D tentatively TRBD1 (5 bases). CDR1 and CDR2 (germline): MGHDK, SYGVNS. The CDR3 runs 15 residues. Between the trimmed V and J ends, which lost 6 bases and 3 bases, there was a span of 17 bases. DNA of the CDR3: TGTGCCAGCAGGCCCCAGGTCAGGGTGGACACTGAAGCTTTCTTT. This translates into CASRPQVRVDTEAFF.

As regards this clonotype: This may be a read error, as it is one base from a much larger clone. The gene calls are TRBV7-9 and TRBJ2-7; D call uncertain. This CDR3 contains 14 residues. V was cut by 8 bases and J by 3 bases, with 17 bases left in between. Germline CDR1 SEHNR, CDR2 FQNEAQ (reference sequence). CDR3 in DNA: TGTGCCAGCGAAGTTGGAGTTTCCTACTACGAGCAGTACTTC. This sequence encodes CASEVGVSYYEQYF.

The DNA of the CDR3 is TGTGCCAGCAGTTATGTCCAGGCAACTAATGAAAAACTGTTTTTT. Protein product: CASSYVQATNEKLFF. V and J are TRBV6-5 and TRBJ1-4; D unclear. From germline, CDR1 is MNHEY and CDR2 SVGAGI. Trimming took 3 bases from V and 0 from J, leaving 8 bases between them. This CDR3 is 15 amino acids long.